This entry concerns a single T cell receptor (beta chain). MiXCR, applied by TCRdb to the RT-PCR reads, yields one record per CDR3 protein. Of roughly 540,000 distinct CDR3 sequences listed, under 25% were seen once; the top ten hold 2.5% to 3%. This CDR3 spans 12 amino acids. V dropped 7 bases and J dropped 1 base, with 7 bases sitting between them. Germline assignment: CDR1 MNHEY and CDR2 SVGAGI. The sample originates from a study of response to subunit inactivated influenza vaccine. These data were also filed under a second study, of T cells expressing NK-cell markers. This second study says: The cDNA for TCR beta came from 5'RACE template switching with UMIs. Cells sorted as CD3+CD56+NKG2C+, CD3+CD56+NKG2C- and CD3+CD56-NKG2C+ T cells supplied the TCR beta repertoires. Sequencing covered eight donors, seven HCMV-seropositive and one seronegative. The CD3+CD56-NKG2C+ fraction of several donors was also led by these clonotypes.

This chain connects TRBV6-5 to TRBJ1-1; D is ambiguous. Sequenced material: CD4+ T cells sorted from PBMCs, taken about 12 days after vaccination. This clonotype was sampled from a man between 45 and 60 years old who received an inactivated influenza vaccine. CDR3 loop: CASNTRNTEAFF. The CDR3 DNA reads as TGTGCCAGCAACACAAGGAACACTGAAGCTTTCTTT.